This TCR beta chain was sequenced in a study of human T cells and chemical hapten exposure. General observations from the study: Following DPC sensitization, TCRs present above 1 in 1000 frequency showed no change.

Points on this clonotype: Its antigen is unknown.

Time point of the sample: patch test 1, 2 weeks after DPC sensitization. Treatment described: therapeutic diphenylcyclopropenone sensitization with weekly scalp DPC. TCRdb recomputed calls from the RACE reads with MiXCR, one row per CDR3 protein. In the table there are some 120,000 distinct CDR3 sequences, over 10% of which are singletons. The sample consisted of whole blood, taken in connection with sensitization to the hapten diphenylcyclopropenone (DPC). This TCR derives from a woman between 45 and 60 years old with alopecia areata. Some clones in this sample may be carry-over from other donors' samples.

In nucleotides, the CDR3 is TGTGCAAGTCGCTTAGCGGTCGTCGATCCTCCTTACGAGCAGTACTTC. The encoded protein is CASRLAVVDPPYEQYF. This chain joins TRBV12-2 and TRBJ2-7; TRBD2 is the table's D call and was not checked against the DNA. TRBV12-2 is recorded as a pseudogene. The CDR3 loop spans 16 amino acids.